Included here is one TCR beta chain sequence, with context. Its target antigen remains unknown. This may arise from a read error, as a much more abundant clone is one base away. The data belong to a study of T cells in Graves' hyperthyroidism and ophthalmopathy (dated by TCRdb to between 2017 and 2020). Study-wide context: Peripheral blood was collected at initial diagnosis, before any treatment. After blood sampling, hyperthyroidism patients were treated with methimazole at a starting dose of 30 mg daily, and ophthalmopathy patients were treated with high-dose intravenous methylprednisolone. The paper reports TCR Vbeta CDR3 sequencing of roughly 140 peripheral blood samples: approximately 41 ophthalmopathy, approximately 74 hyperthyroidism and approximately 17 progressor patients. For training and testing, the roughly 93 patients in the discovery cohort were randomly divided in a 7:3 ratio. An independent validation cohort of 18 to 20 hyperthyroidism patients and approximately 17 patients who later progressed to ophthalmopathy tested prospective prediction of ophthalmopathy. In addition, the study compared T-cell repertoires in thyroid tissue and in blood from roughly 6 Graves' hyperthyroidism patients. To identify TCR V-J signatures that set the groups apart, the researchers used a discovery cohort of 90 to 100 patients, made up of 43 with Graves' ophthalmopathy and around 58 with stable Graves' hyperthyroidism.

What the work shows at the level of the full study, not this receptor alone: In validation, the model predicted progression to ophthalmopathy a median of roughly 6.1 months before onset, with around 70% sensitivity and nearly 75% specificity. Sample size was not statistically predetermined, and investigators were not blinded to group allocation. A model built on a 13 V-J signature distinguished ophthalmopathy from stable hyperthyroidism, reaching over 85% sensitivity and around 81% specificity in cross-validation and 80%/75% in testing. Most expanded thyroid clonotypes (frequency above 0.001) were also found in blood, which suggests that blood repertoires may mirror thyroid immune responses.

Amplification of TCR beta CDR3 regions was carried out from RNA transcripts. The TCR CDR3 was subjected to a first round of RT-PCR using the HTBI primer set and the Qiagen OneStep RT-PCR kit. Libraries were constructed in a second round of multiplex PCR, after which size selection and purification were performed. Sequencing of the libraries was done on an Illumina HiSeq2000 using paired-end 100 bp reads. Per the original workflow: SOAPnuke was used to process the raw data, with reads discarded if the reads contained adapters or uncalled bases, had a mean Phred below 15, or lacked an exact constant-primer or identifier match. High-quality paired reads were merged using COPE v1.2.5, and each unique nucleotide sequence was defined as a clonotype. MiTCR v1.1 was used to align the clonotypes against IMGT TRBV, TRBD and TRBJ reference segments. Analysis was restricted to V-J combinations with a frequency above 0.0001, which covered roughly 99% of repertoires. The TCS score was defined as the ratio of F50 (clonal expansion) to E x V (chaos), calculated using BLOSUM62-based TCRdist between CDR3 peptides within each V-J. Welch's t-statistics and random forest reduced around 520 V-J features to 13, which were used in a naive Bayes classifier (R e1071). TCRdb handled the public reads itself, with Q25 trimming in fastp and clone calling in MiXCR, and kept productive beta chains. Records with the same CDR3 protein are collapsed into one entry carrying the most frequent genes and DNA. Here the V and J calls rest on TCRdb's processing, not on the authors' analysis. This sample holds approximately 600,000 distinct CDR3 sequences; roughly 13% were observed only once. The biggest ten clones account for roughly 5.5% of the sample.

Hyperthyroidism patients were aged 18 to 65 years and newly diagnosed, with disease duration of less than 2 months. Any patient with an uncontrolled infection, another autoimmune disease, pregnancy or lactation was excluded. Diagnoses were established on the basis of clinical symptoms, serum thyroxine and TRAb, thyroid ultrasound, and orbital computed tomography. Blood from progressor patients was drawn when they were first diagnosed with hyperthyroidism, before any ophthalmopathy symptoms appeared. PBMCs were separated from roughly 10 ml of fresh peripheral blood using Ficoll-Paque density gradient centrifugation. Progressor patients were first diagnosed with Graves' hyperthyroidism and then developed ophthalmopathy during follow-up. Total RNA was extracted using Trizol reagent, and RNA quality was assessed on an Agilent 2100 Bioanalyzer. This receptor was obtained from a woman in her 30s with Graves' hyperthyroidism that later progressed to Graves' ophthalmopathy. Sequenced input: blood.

The CDR3 region: CAWTGTSVPNEQYF. The sequence in DNA is TGTGCCTGGACCGGGACTAGCGTTCCCAATGAGCAGTACTTC. The rearrangement combines TRBV30 with TRBJ2-1, and TRBD2 aligns with 10 junction nucleotides. The end of the DNA is better explained by TRBJ2-7, so the J call may be wrong. Reading from cysteine to phenylalanine, the CDR3 counts 14 amino acids. The entry retains the CDR3 DNA only, 42 bases that are in frame from base 1. From a lookup of the germline V gene (reference sequence), CDR1 and CDR2 are GTSNPN and SVGIG.